This is a list of T cell receptor beta chains from one sample in a study of blood T cell repertoires in COVID-19. Only in-frame clones appear in the TCRdb table, and some are missing; sequencing was by immunoSEQ multiplex PCR. The sample gives around 450,000 clones, around 90% of which show up once; under 0.7% is in the top ten. Source material: PBMCs or T cells enriched from blood (not recorded which). Receptors originate from a young man who had recovered from COVID-19. Both conserved end residues are part of each CDR3. A D gene is named only where the DNA matches it firmly. Size is stated for part of the rows, as once, few or many counts, or as a class when the clone is expanded.

D | size | J | V | CDR3 | DNA
TRBD2 | few | TRBJ2-3 | TRBV7-9 | CASSLLTTSGSGDTQYF | TGTGCCAGCAGCTTACTAACGACTAGCGGGAGTGGGGATACGCAGTATTTT
TRBD1 | . | TRBJ2-2 | TRBV5-1 | CASSSRTGEVASGELFF | TGCGCCAGCAGCTCCCGGACAGGGGAAGTGGCGTCCGGGGAGCTGTTTTTT
TRBD1 | . | TRBJ1-1 | TRBV10-2 | CASLQGAGTEAFF | TGCGCCAGCCTACAGGGGGCCGGGACTGAAGCTTTCTTT
TRBD1 | . | TRBJ1-6 | TRBV6-5 | CASSKTGGNSPLHF | TGTGCCAGCAGCAAGACAGGGGGCAATTCACCCCTCCACTTT
TRBD2 | . | TRBJ2-5 | TRBV6-1 | CASSGRTSGSLGETQYF | TGTGCCAGCAGTGGGCGGACTAGCGGGAGTCTCGGAGAGACCCAGTACTTC
. | . | TRBJ1-6 | TRBV5-6 | CASSADSQNSPLHF | TGTGCCAGCAGCGCGGACAGCCAGAATTCACCCCTCCACTTT
. | . | TRBJ2-7 | TRBV7-8 | CASSPNSYEQYF | TGTGCCAGCAGCCCCAATTCCTACGAGCAGTACTTC
. | . | TRBJ1-2 | TRBV5-1 | CASSLGDIHAGYGYTF | TGCGCCAGCAGCTTGGGCGACATCCACGCGGGATATGGCTACACCTTC
. | . | TRBJ2-1 | TRBV28 | CASSLERRGASDEQFF | TGTGCCAGCAGTTTAGAAAGGAGGGGCGCAAGTGATGAGCAGTTCTTC
. | . | TRBJ1-1 | TRBV18 | CASSLTSMGGEAFF | TGTGCCAGCTCCCTCACCAGTATGGGGGGTGAAGCTTTCTTT
TRBD1 | . | TRBJ1-2 | TRBV3-1/TRBV3-2 | CASSPRQGSSGYTF | TGTGCCAGCAGCCCCCGACAGGGAAGTAGTGGCTACACCTTC
TRBD1 | . | TRBJ1-6 | TRBV7-9 | CASSPGQGVAPLHF | TGTGCCAGCAGCCCGGGACAGGGAGTGGCACCCCTCCACTTT
. | . | TRBJ1-2 | TRBV29-1 | CSVEGTSEPQPIYGYTF | TGCAGCGTTGAGGGCACCTCCGAACCCCAGCCGATCTATGGCTACACCTTC
TRBD1 | . | TRBJ2-7 | TRBV27 | CASGDRDSYEQYF | TGTGCCAGCGGGGACAGGGACTCCTACGAGCAGTACTTC
TRBD1 | . | TRBJ1-1 | TRBV28 | CASREGTGTPTFF | TGTGCCAGCAGAGAGGGGACAGGGACTCCCACTTTCTTT
TRBD1 | . | TRBJ1-1 | TRBV30 | CAWDRGLNTEAFF | TGTGCCTGGGATAGGGGGCTAAACACTGAAGCTTTCTTT
TRBD2 | . | TRBJ2-1 | TRBV9 | CASSVGLAGVQYNEQFF | TGTGCCAGCAGCGTAGGACTAGCGGGCGTCCAATACAATGAGCAGTTCTTC
. | . | TRBJ1-2 | TRBV2 | CASRTGNPSYGYTF | TGTGCCAGCAGGACGGGGAACCCCTCCTATGGCTACACCTTC
TRBD2 | once | TRBJ2-3 | TRBV5-4 | CASSQPGTSGRRAADTQYF | TGTGCCAGCAGCCAACCCGGGACTAGCGGGAGGCGAGCTGCAGATACGCAGTATTTT
. | . | TRBJ1-2 | TRBV19 | CASSRVNYGYTF | TGTGCCAGTTCCAGGGTGAACTATGGCTACACCTTC
. | . | TRBJ1-2 | TRBV23-1 | CASSQRLGGLNYGYTF | TGCGCCAGCAGTCAGAGGTTGGGCGGACTTAACTATGGCTACACCTTC
. | . | TRBJ1-1 | TRBV24-1 | CATSDSLGSGAFF | TGTGCCACCAGTGATTCACTAGGAAGTGGAGCTTTCTTT
TRBD2 | . | TRBJ2-3 | TRBV4-1 | CASSLRTSRDSTDTQYF | TGCGCCAGCAGCCTTCGGACTAGCCGAGATAGCACAGATACGCAGTATTTT
. | . | TRBJ1-2 | TRBV5-1 | CASSQGQYGYTF | TGCGCCAGCAGCCAAGGACAGTATGGCTACACCTTC
. | . | TRBJ1-1 | TRBV19 | CASSTGTLYRAFF | TGTGCCAGTAGTACCGGGACTCTATACCGAGCTTTCTTT
TRBD2 | . | TRBJ2-3 | TRBV29-1 | CSVEGRREGVDTQYF | TGCAGCGTTGAGGGCAGGCGGGAGGGGGTAGATACGCAGTATTTT
. | . | TRBJ2-5 | TRBV7-3 | CASSLSSGYQETQYF | TGTGCCAGCAGCTTGTCGAGCGGATACCAAGAGACCCAGTACTTC
. | . | TRBJ1-2 | TRBV4-1 | CASSREGYSYTF | TGCGCCAGCAGCAGGGAGGGGTATAGCTACACCTTC
TRBD1 | . | TRBJ1-5 | TRBV19 | CASSKDRGAQPQHF | TGTGCCAGTAGTAAGGACAGGGGAGCCCAGCCCCAGCATTTT
TRBD2 | . | TRBJ2-3 | TRBV3-1/TRBV3-2 | CASSQELAGVPDTQYF | TGTGCCAGCAGCCAAGAACTAGCGGGAGTCCCAGATACGCAGTATTTT
TRBD2 | . | TRBJ2-1 | TRBV4-1 | CASSQLPRLAGFYEQFF | TGCGCCAGCAGCCAACTTCCCCGGCTAGCGGGTTTCTATGAGCAGTTCTTC
TRBD1 | . | TRBJ1-1 | TRBV5-1 | CASSLAPGGDGTEAFF | TGCGCCAGCAGCTTGGCCCCAGGGGGCGATGGCACTGAAGCTTTCTTT
TRBD2 | . | TRBJ2-1 | TRBV13 | CASSLSWGGYNEQFF | TGTGCCAGCAGCTTATCTTGGGGGGGTTACAATGAGCAGTTCTTC
. | . | TRBJ1-1 | TRBV27 | CASSWAGWNTEAFF | TGTGCCAGCAGTTGGGCAGGATGGAACACTGAAGCTTTCTTT
. | . | TRBJ1-5 | TRBV28 | CASSLSVTLYQPQHF | TGTGCCAGCAGTTTATCCGTAACTCTTTATCAGCCCCAGCATTTT
. | . | TRBJ1-1 | TRBV28 | CASSLSFSEAFF | TGTGCCAGCAGTTTAAGCTTCTCTGAAGCTTTCTTT
TRBD2 | . | TRBJ2-1 | TRBV28 | CASSLLGRGVNEQFF | TGTGCCAGCAGTTTACTGGGGCGGGGGGTCAATGAGCAGTTCTTC
TRBD1 | . | TRBJ1-1 | TRBV7-3 | CASSLDRTTEAFF | TGTGCCAGCAGCCTGGACAGGACCACTGAAGCTTTCTTT
. | . | TRBJ2-6 | TRBV15 | CATSPSGSGANVLTF | TGTGCCACCAGCCCGTCGGGGTCTGGGGCCAACGTCCTGACTTTC
TRBD2 | . | TRBJ2-7 | TRBV29-1 | CSAGKRGSSYEQYF | TGCAGCGCCGGGAAGCGGGGGAGCTCCTACGAGCAGTACTTC
. | . | TRBJ1-1 | TRBV5-4 | CASSRPGNTEAFF | TGTGCCAGCAGCCGGCCAGGGAACACTGAAGCTTTCTTT
TRBD1 | once | TRBJ1-1 | TRBV12-3/TRBV12-4 | CASRRQGEAFF | TGTGCCAGCAGACGACAGGGGGAGGCTTTCTTT
TRBD1 | . | TRBJ1-3 | TRBV27 | CASRGTDVLSGNTIYF | TGTGCCAGCAGGGGGACAGATGTACTCTCTGGAAACACCATATATTTT
TRBD1 | once | TRBJ1-2 | TRBV7-9 | CASSSKPGDRVDGYTF | TGTGCCAGCAGCTCAAAGCCTGGGGACAGGGTAGATGGCTACACCTTC
. | . | TRBJ2-3 | TRBV9 | CASTAGGTDTQYF | TGTGCCAGCACGGCGGGTGGCACAGATACGCAGTATTTT
. | . | TRBJ1-6 | TRBV10-3 | CAITRGANSPLHF | TGTGCCATCACACGGGGAGCTAATTCACCCCTCCACTTT
TRBD1 | . | TRBJ1-5 | TRBV27 | CASSSGTEYQPQHF | TGTGCCAGCAGTTCTGGGACAGAATATCAGCCCCAGCATTTT
. | . | TRBJ1-6 | TRBV27 | CASSFGGNGSPLHF | TGTGCCAGCAGTTTTGGGGGGAACGGATCACCCCTCCACTTT
TRBD1 | . | TRBJ2-3 | TRBV5-1 | CASSYGTVTTDTQYF | TGCGCCAGCAGCTACGGGACAGTGACCACAGATACGCAGTATTTT
TRBD2 | . | TRBJ2-7 | TRBV7-9 | CASSLTGGAEQYF | TGTGCCAGCAGCTTAACCGGGGGGGCCGAGCAGTACTTC